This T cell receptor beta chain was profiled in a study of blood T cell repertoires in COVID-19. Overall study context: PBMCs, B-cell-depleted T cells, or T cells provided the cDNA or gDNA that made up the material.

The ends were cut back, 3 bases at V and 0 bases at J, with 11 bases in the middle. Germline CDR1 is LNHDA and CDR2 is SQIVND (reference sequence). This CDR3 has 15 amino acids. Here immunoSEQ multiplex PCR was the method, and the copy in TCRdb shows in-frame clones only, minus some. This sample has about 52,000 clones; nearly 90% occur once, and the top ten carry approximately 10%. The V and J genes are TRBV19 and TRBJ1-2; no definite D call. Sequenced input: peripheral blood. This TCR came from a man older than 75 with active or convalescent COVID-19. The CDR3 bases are TGTGCCAGTAGTATCACCGCGGGAGCTAACTATGGCTACACCTTC. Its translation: CASSITAGANYGYTF.